This T cell receptor (beta chain) is from a study of CD8 T cells in Susac syndrome (dated by TCRdb to between 2018 and 2021). In the study overall: Of the Susac syndrome patients who were sequenced, eight or nine were in clinical remission while about six had clinically active disease. At blood withdrawal, Susac syndrome patients were therapy-naive, treated with corticosteroids (with IVIg additionally given to some), or treated with IVIg alone. Repertoire sequencing was used to test whether CD8+ T cell activation and differentiation in Susac syndrome was antigen driven.

Study-wide conclusions, independent of this receptor: The study acknowledged that relatively few individuals were included in the TCR sequencing and HLA analysis. In the CD4+ T cell repertoire of Susac syndrome patients, clonal expansion was not detected.

High-throughput TCR beta sequencing profiled peripheral blood CD8+ and CD4+ T cells from healthy donors, Susac syndrome patients and multiple sclerosis patients. Susac syndrome patients met recently defined diagnostic criteria for definite or probable disease. Bulk CD8+ and CD4+ T cells were purified by magnetic negative isolation, whereas CD8+ TEMRA cells were enriched by FACS. Blood was drawn into EDTA tubes, processed within 24 hours, and PBMCs were isolated by density gradient centrifugation. PBMCs destined for TCR sequencing were cryopreserved in liquid nitrogen and later thawed in a 37 °C water bath. The sorted or isolated CD4+, CD8+ and CD8+ TEMRA cells had a purity of 90% or higher. Details on this clonotype: The clone's antigen remains unknown. Base qualities were left out, and no much larger clone turns up one base away.

RNA was extracted using the RNeasy kit, and roughly 0.45 to 1 ug of the RNA was reverse transcribed with random hexamers. The immunoSEQ multiplex PCR assay, covering 54 Vbeta and 13 Jbeta segments, was used to amplify TCR beta CDR3 regions. PCR amplification bias was corrected by using a synthetic template baseline for primer optimization and computational correction. From the authors' description of their analysis: Reads were annotated to V, D and J genes per IMGT and analyzed with immunoSEQ Analyzer, keeping only productive sequences. To calculate clonality, Shannon entropy was normalized by log2 of the number of productive unique sequences and then subtracted from one. For each patient and control, public and private clones were evaluated within the 100 most prevalent clones. Clones were defined as Susac-specific if absent from the healthy and MS cohorts, from around 1,000 published viral clones and from other ImmuneACCESS disease sequences. TCRdb reprocessing: public reads trimmed at Q25 with fastp, clones called with MiXCR, in-frame beta chains kept. Every entry covers one CDR3 protein and lists the most common genes and DNA from its rows. TCRdb's processing, not the authors', yielded these V and J calls. A total of roughly 250,000 distinct CDR3 sequences appear in this sample, 90% to 96% of them only once. The ten largest make up approximately 0.094% of the sample.

V drops 3 bases and J drops 5 bases, leaving 16 bases in between. In the germline V gene, CDR1 corresponds to MNHNS and CDR2 to SASEGT. From the cysteine up to the phenylalanine, the CDR3 has a length of 15 residues. The entry retains the CDR3 DNA only, 45 bases that are in frame from base 1. Sequenced input: CD4+ T cells from PBMCs. The V gene is TRBV6-1 and the J gene is TRBJ2-5; tentative D gene TRBD2, with 6 bases matching. The TCR originated in a human donor with Susac syndrome. The bases are TGTGCCAGCAGTGAGTGGAGGGGAGATCGGGAGACCCAGTACTTC. The resulting protein is CASSEWRGDRETQYF.